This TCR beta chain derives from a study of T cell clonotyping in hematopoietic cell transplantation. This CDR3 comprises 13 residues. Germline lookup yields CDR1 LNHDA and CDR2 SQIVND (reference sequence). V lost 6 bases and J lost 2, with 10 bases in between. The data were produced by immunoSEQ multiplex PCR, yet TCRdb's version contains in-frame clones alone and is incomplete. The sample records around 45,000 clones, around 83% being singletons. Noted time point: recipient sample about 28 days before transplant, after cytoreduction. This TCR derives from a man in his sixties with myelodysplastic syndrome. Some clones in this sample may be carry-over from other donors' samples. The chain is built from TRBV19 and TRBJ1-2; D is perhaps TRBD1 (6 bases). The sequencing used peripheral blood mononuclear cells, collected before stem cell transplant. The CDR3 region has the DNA TGTGCCAGTAGGTTGGACAGCAACTATGGCTACACCTTC. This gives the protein CASRLDSNYGYTF.